Listed below are T cell receptor beta chains from one sample, sequenced in a study of T cell changes during pregnancy in multiple sclerosis. Generated by immunoSEQ multiplex PCR, the TCRdb table keeps only in-frame clones and is missing some. The sample yields 50,000 or so clones, approximately 92% seen once. Sequencing was performed on peripheral blood, taken in the third trimester of pregnancy. These receptors were collected from a female donor with multiple sclerosis, enrolled in a pregnancy study. Each CDR3 is given without its conserved first and last residue. The order of the fields is CDR3 protein, V gene.

CDR3aa: ASSLDRGETQY
v_gene: TRBV7-9

CDR3aa: ASSFVTGTQY
v_gene: TRBV5-6

CDR3aa: ASSFTRGGSAPDTQY
v_gene: TRBV28

CDR3aa: ASSQKTGIGNEKLF
v_gene: TRBV4-1

CDR3aa: ASTRQGETGELF
v_gene: TRBV2

CDR3aa: ATSRGTGGSYEQY
v_gene: TRBV15

CDR3aa: ASSFGQGGRSYEQY
v_gene: TRBV28

CDR3aa: ASSQDGTGVRNEQF
v_gene: TRBV4-2

CDR3aa: ASSLNYGYT
v_gene: TRBV7-9

CDR3aa: ASQRGSTDTQY
v_gene: TRBV5-5